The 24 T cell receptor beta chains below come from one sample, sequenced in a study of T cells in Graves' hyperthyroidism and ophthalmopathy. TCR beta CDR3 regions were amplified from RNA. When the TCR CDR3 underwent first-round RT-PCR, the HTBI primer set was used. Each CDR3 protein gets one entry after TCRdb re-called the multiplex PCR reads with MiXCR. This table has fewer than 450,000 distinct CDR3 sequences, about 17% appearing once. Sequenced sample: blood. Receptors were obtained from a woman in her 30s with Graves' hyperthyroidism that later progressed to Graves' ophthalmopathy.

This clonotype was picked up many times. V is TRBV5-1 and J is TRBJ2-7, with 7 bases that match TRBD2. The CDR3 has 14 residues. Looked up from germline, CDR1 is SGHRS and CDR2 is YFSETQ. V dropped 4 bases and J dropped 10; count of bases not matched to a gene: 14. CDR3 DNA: TGCGCCAGCAGCATTACGGGACTACGAGCCGTACAGTACTTC. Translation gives CASSITGLRAVQYF.

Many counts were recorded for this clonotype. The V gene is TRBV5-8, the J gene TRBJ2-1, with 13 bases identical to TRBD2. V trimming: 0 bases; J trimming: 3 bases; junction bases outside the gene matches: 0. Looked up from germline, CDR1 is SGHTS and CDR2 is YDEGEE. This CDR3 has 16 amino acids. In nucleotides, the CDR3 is TGTGCCAGCAGCTTGGGACTAGCGGGAGGCTACAATGAGCAGTTCTTC. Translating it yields CASSLGLAGGYNEQFF.

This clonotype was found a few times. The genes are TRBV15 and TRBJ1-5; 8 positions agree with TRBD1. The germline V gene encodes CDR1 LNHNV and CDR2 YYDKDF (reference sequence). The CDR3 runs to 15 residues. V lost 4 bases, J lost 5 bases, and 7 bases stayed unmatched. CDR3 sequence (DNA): TGTGCCACCAGCATCCGGGACAGGAGTTATCAGCCCCAGCATTTT. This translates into CATSIRDRSYQPQHF.

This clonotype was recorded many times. CDR3 bases: TGTGCCAGCAGTTTTTCCCCCCGGACAAATTCCTACGAGCAGTACTTC. Translation: CASSFSPRTNSYEQYF. The rearrangement links TRBV12-3 or TRBV12-4 to TRBJ2-7, with D tentatively TRBD1 (5 bases). The V and J ends lost 3 bases and 1 base respectively, with 16 bases between them. The CDR3 contains 16 residues.

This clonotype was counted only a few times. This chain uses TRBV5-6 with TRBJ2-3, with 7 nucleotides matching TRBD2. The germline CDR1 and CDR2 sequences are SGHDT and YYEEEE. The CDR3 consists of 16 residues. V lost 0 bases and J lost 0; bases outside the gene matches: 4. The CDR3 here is CASSLVLSGSTDTQYF. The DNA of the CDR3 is TGTGCCAGCAGCTTGGTCCTTAGCGGGAGCACAGATACGCAGTATTTT. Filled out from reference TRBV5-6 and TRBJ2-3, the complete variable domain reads DAGVTQSPTHLIKTRGQQVTLRCSPKSGHDTVSWYQQALGQGPQFIFQYYEEEERQRGNFPDRFSGHQFPNYSSELNVNALLLGDSALYLCASSLVLSGSTDTQYFGPGTRLTVL.

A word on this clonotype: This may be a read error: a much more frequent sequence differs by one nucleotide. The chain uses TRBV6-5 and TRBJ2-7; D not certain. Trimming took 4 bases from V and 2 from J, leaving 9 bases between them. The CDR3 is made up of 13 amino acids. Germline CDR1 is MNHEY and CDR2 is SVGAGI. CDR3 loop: CASSSYSAYEQYF. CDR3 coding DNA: TGTGCCAGCAGTTCTTACAGTGCCTACGAGCAGTACTTC.

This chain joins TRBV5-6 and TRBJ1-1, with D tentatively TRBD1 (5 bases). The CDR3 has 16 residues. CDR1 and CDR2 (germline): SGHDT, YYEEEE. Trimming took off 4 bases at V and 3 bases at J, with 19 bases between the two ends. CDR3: CASSPDLGGGYTEAFF. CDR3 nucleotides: TGTGCCAGCAGCCCCGATCTGGGGGGAGGGTACACTGAAGCTTTCTTT.

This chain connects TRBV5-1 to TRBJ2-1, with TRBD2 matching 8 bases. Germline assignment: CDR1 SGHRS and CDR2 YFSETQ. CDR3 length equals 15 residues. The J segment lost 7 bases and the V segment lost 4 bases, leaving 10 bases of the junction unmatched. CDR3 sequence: CASSGEGLVRNEQFF. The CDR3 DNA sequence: TGCGCCAGCAGCGGGGAGGGACTAGTCAGGAATGAGCAGTTCTTC.

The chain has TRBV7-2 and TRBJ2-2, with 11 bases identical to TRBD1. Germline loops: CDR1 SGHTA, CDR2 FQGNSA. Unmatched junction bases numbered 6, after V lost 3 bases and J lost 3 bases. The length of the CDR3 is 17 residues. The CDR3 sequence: CASSFRPGQGDTGELFF. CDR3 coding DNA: TGTGCCAGCAGCTTCAGGCCGGGACAGGGGGACACCGGGGAGCTGTTTTTT.

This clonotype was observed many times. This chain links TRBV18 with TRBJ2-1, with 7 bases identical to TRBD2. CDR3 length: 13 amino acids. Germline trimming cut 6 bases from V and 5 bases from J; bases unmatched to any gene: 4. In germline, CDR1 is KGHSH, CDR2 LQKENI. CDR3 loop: CASSGGFDNEQFF. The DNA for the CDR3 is TGTGCCAGCTCGGGGGGGTTCGACAATGAGCAGTTCTTC.

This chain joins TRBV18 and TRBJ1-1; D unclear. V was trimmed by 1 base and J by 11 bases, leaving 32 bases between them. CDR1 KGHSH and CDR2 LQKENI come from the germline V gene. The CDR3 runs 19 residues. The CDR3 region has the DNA TGTGCCAGCTCACCACAACACGATTCAACTCTACGGGAAACCTTTGCGGCTTTCTTT. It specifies CASSPQHDSTLRETFAAFF.

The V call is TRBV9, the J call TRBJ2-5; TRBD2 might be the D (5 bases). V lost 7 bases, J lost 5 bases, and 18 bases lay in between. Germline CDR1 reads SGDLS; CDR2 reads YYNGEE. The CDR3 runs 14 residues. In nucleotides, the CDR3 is TGTGCCAGCTCCGAGGGAGCATTCCGGGAGACCCAGTACTTC. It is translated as CASSEGAFRETQYF.

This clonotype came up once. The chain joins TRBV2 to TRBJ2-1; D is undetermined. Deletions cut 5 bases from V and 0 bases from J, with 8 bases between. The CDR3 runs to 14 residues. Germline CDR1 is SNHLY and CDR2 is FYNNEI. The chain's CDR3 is CASSRTVSYNEQFF. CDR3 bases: TGTGCCAGCAGTCGAACGGTCTCCTACAATGAGCAGTTCTTC.

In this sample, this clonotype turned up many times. CDR3: CASSLSGGIHETQYF. CDR3 sequence (DNA): TGTGCCAGCAGTTTATCAGGGGGGATCCACGAGACCCAGTACTTC. The chain joins TRBV12-3 or TRBV12-4 to TRBJ2-5; D perhaps matches TRBD1 (7 bases). V gave up 2 bases and J gave up 5 bases, with 15 bases separating them. The CDR3 is 15 amino acids.

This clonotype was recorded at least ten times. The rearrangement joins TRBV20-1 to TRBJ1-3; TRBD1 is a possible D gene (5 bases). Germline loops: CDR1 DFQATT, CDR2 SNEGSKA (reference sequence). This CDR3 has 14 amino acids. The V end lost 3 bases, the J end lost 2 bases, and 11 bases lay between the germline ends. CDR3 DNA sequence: TGCAGTGCTAGGGCGCTGGGGGCTGGAAACACCATATATTTT. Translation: CSARALGAGNTIYF.

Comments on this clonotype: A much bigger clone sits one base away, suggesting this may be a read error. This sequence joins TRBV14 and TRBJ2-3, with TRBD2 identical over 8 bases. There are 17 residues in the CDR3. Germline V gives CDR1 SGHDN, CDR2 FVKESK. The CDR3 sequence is CAGSQPPQGLVRDTQYF. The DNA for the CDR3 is TGTGCCGGCAGCCAACCACCCCAGGGACTAGTGAGAGATACGCAGTATTTT. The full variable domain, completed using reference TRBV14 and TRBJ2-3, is EAGVTQFPSHSVIEKGQTVTLRCDPISGHDNLYWYRRVMGKEIKFLLHFVKESKQDESGMPNNRFLAERTGGTYSTLKVQPAELEDSGVYFCAGSQPPQGLVRDTQYFGPGTRLTVL.

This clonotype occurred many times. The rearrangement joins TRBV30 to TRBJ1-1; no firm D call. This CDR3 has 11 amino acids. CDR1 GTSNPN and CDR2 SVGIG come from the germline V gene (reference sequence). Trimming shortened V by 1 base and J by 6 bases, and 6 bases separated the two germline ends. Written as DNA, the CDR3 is TGTGCCTGGAGTGCTGAAGCTGAAGCTTTCTTT. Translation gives CAWSAEAEAFF.

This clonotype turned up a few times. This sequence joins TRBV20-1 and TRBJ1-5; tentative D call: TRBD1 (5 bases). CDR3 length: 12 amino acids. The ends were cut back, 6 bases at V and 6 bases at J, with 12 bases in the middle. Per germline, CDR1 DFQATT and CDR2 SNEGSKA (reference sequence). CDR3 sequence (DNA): TGCAGTGCCGAGGCAGGGCCTCAGCCCCAGCATTTT. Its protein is CSAEAGPQPQHF.

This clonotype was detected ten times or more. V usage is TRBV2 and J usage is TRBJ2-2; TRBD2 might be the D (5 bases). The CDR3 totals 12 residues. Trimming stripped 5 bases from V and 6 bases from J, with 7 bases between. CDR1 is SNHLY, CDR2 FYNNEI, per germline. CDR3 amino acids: CASSLAPGELFF. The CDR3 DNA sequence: TGTGCCAGCAGTCTAGCTCCCGGGGAGCTGTTTTTT.

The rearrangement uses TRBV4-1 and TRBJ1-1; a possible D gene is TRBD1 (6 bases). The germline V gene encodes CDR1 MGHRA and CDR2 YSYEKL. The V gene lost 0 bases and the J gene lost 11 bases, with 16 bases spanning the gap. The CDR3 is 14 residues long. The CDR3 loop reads CASSQDGRGAKAFF. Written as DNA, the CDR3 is TGCGCCAGCAGCCAAGATGGGAGGGGGGCGAAGGCTTTCTTT.

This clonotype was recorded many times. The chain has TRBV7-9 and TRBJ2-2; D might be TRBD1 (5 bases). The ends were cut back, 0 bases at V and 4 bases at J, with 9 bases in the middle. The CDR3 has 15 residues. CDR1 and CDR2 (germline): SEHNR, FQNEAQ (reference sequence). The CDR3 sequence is CASSLAKGLTGELFF. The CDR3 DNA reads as TGTGCCAGCAGCTTAGCCAAGGGGCTCACCGGGGAGCTGTTTTTT.

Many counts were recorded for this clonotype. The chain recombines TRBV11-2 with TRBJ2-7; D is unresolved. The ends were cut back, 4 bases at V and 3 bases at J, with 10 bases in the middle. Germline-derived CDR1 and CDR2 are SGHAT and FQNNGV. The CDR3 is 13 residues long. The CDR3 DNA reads TGTGCCAGCAGCTCCTCATCAGTCTACGAGCAGTACTTC. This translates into CASSSSSVYEQYF.

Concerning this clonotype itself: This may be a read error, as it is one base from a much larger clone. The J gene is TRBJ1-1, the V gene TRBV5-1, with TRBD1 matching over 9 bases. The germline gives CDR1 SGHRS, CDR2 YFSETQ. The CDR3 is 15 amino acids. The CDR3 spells CASSFRQGEGTEALF. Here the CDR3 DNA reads TGCGCCAGCAGCTTCCGACAGGGGGAGGGCACTGAAGCTCTCTTT.

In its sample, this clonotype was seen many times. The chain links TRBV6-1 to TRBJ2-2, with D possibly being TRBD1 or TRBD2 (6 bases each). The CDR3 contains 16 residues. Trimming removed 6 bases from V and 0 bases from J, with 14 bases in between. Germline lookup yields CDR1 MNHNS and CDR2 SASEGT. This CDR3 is CASRPLGGANTGELFF. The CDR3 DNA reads TGTGCCAGCAGACCCTTGGGGGGCGCGAACACCGGGGAGCTGTTTTTT.